The T cell receptor (beta chain) described here comes from a study of shared clonotypes between healthy human individuals. About the research overall: There were three CD4 naive, three CD4 memory, two CD8 naive and one CD8 memory plates per donor.

Method: immunoSEQ multiplex PCR; TCRdb's copy keeps in-frame clones and lacks some. Altogether about 2.3 million clones are present, roughly 90% being singletons, with the ten largest covering around 0.4%. In germline, CDR1 is ENHRY, CDR2 SYGVKD. The V gene lost 4 bases and the J gene lost 5 bases, with 15 bases spanning the gap. There are 15 residues in the CDR3. The genes are TRBV10-3 and TRBJ2-1; the D gene is possibly TRBD2 (5 bases). Sequencing input: naive CD4+ T cells from PBMCs. Subset reported: CD45RA+ positively selected. This receptor was taken from a man between 18 and 29 years old in good health. Some clones in this sample may be carry-over from other donors' samples. The CDR3 protein is CAISVSGIGDNEQFF. DNA for the CDR3: TGTGCCATCAGTGTATCGGGGATCGGTGACAATGAGCAGTTCTTC.